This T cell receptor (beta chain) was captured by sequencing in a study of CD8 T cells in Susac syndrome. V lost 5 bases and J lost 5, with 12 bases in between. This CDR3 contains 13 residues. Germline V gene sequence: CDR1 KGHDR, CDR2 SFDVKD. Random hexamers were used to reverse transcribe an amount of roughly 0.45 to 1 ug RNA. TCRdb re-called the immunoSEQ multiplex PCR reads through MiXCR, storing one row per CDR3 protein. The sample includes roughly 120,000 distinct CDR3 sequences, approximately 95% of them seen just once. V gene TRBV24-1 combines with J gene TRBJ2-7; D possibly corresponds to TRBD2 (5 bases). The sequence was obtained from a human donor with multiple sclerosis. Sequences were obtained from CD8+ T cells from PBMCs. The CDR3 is CATSVSGSHEQYF. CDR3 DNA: TGTGCCACCAGTGTGTCGGGAAGCCACGAGCAGTACTTC.